This is a list of T cell receptor beta chains from one sample in a study of healthy donors' naive CD4 and CD8 T cells. TCRdb independently ran MiXCR on the reads; one entry per CDR3 protein. The sample lists 180,000 or so distinct CDR3 sequences, nearly 75% occurring once. The sequenced sample was naive CD4+ and CD8+ T cells sorted from blood, pooled from several donors. Every receptor here comes from a pool of human donors in good health; the sample pools cells from several healthy donors. Both conserved end residues are trimmed from each CDR3. D genes are given only for firm matches. Clone size is not always given. Where it is, it says once, few, many or a class for expanded clones.

CDR3 length,D gene,J gene,clone size,V gene,CDR3 protein
12,NA,TRBJ2-1,NA,TRBV6-5,ASSGESSYNEQF
13,NA,TRBJ2-3,NA,TRBV11-3,ASSQAGPRPDTQY
15,NA,TRBJ2-3,few,TRBV29-1,SVEGSRETPLADTQY
14,TRBD1,TRBJ1-1,NA,TRBV7-9,ASSPTGRALNTEAF
12,NA,TRBJ1-6,once,TRBV30,AWKVTGYNSPLH
14,TRBD2,TRBJ2-1,NA,TRBV12-3/TRBV12-4,ASTLGLAGGPYEQF
13,NA,TRBJ2-7,NA,TRBV15,ATSRDTARDYEQY
14,TRBD2,TRBJ2-3,NA,TRBV20-1,SASTSGAFSTDTQY
13,TRBD2,TRBJ2-3,NA,TRBV5-5,ASSRRAGITDTQY
13,NA,TRBJ2-3,once,TRBV6-1,ASKRTEASTDTQY
11,NA,TRBJ1-6,NA,TRBV29-1,SVEEAGHSPLH
15,TRBD1,TRBJ2-1,NA,TRBV5-1,ASSSALQGTSYNEQF
11,NA,TRBJ2-1,few,TRBV5-1,ASSSDVYNEQF
12,TRBD2,TRBJ2-3,once,TRBV28,ASSWTSGADTQY
13,NA,TRBJ2-1,NA,TRBV6-5,ASSYKGLSYNEQF
10,TRBD2,TRBJ2-2,few,TRBV29-1,SVAGGIGELF
13,TRBD2,TRBJ2-1,few,TRBV11-2,ASSSGEGPNNEQF
9,NA,TRBJ2-7,NA,TRBV29-1,SVAAGGEQY
13,NA,TRBJ1-2,NA,TRBV20-1,SARDGTRANYGYT
10,NA,TRBJ2-5,NA,TRBV10-3,AISEQEETQY
10,NA,TRBJ2-1,NA,TRBV10-3,AIGSGDNEQF
11,NA,TRBJ2-3,NA,TRBV19,ASSPGYTDTQY
18,TRBD2,TRBJ2-5,NA,TRBV15,ATSRDRTLSIAGGGETQY
11,TRBD1,TRBJ1-1,NA,TRBV20-1,SARDRVNTEAF
12,NA,TRBJ1-5,NA,TRBV7-8,ASSPLRMSWSQH
10,NA,TRBJ2-7,NA,TRBV12-3/TRBV12-4,ASSLDSSEQY
14,NA,TRBJ2-1,few,TRBV15,ATSRRGGSSYNEQF
11,NA,TRBJ1-1,NA,TRBV11-1,ASSPDRRDRAF
12,TRBD2,TRBJ2-1,NA,TRBV5-1,ASSLVQREGRQF
13,NA,TRBJ2-3,NA,TRBV19,ASNGSPGGTDTQY
10,NA,TRBJ1-2,NA,TRBV20-1,SARGFGDGYT
13,TRBD1,TRBJ1-2,NA,TRBV4-2,ASSQGYRGAYGYT
11,NA,TRBJ1-5,once,TRBV28,ASSTYGHQPQH
17,TRBD1,TRBJ2-1,NA,TRBV30,AWSPPGQGLGGWTHEQF
13,TRBD1,TRBJ1-2,NA,TRBV19,ASSVDRWAPYGYT
10,NA,TRBJ1-2,NA,TRBV29-1,SVEAEGRGYT
13,TRBD1,TRBJ1-2,NA,TRBV6-5,ASRQQGNTYYGYT
12,TRBD1,TRBJ2-7,NA,TRBV11-3,ANSPGQGRYEQY
13,TRBD2,TRBJ2-7,few,TRBV5-4,ASSFSASGDYEQY
9,TRBD1,TRBJ1-1,NA,TRBV5-4,ASSFGTGAF
12,TRBD1,TRBJ1-2,NA,TRBV25-1,ASRGQGDNYGYT
9,NA,TRBJ1-1,NA,TRBV30,AYTRDTEAF
8,NA,TRBJ2-5,NA,TRBV2,ASSVETQY
15,TRBD2,TRBJ2-5,NA,TRBV6-5,ASRSSGTSGIQETQY
11,NA,TRBJ2-1,NA,TRBV6-5,ASSYRANGEQF
11,TRBD2,TRBJ2-1,NA,TRBV6-2/TRBV6-3,ASRTSGRSEQF
14,NA,TRBJ1-1,NA,TRBV6-5,ASSYSIGAGVTEAF
12,NA,TRBJ2-5,NA,TRBV4-3,ASSPSLGTQTQY